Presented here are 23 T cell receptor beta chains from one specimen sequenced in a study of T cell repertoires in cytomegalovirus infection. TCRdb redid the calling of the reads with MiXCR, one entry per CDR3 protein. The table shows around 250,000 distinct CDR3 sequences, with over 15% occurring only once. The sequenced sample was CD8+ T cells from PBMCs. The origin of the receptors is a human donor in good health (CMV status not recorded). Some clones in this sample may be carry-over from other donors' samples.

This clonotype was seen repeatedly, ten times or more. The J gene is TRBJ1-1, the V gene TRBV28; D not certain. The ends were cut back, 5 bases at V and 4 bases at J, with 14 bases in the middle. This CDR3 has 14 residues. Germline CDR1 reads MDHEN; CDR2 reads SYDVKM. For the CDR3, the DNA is TGTGCCAGCAGTCCTTACCGGGAGGTCACTGAAGCTTTCTTT. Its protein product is CASSPYREVTEAFF.

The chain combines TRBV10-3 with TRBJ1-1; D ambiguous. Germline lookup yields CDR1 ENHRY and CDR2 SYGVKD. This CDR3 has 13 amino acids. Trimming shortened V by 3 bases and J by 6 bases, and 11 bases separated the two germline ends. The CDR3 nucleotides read TGTGCCATCAGTGATTTGGGTAGGGCTGAAGCTTTCTTT. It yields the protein CAISDLGRAEAFF.

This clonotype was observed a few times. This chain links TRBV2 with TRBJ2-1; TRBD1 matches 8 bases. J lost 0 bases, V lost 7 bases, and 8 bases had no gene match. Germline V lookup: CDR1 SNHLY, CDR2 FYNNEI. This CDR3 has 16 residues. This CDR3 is CASNAQGDPSYNEQFF. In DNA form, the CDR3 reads TGTGCCAGCAATGCACAGGGGGACCCCTCCTACAATGAGCAGTTCTTC. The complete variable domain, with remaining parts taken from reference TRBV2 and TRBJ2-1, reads EPEVTQTPSHQVTQMGQEVILRCVPISNHLYFYWYRQILGQKVEFLVSFYNNEISEKSEIFDDQFSVERPDGSNFTLKIRSTKLEDSAMYFCASNAQGDPSYNEQFFGPGTRLTVL.

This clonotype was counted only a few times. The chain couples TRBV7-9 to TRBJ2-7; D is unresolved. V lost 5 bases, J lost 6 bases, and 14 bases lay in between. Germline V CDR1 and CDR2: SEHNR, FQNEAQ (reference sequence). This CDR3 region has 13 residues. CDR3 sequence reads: CASSPSPPVEQYF. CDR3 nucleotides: TGTGCCAGCAGCCCATCCCCTCCCGTCGAGCAGTACTTC.

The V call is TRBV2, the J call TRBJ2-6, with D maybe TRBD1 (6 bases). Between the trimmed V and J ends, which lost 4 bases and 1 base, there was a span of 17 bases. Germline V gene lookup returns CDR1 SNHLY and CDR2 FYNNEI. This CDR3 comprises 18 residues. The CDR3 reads CASSVGHPGVSGANVLTF. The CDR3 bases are TGTGCCAGCAGTGTCGGCCACCCAGGGGTTTCTGGGGCCAACGTCCTGACTTTC.

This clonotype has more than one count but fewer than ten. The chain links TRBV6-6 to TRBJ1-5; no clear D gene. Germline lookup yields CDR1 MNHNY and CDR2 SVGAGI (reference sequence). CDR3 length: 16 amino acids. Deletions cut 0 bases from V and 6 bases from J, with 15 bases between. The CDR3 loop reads CASSYSNYPGSQPQHF. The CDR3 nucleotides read TGTGCCAGCAGTTACTCGAACTACCCGGGAAGTCAGCCCCAGCATTTT.

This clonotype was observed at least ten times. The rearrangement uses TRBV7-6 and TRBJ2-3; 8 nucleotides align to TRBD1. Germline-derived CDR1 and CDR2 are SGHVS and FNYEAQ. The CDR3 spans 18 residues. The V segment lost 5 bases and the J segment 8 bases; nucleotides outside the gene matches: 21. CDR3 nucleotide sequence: TGTGCCAGCAGCCCCACTCGATTGGGACAGGAAGCATTGGTTACGCAGTATTTT. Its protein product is CASSPTRLGQEALVTQYF.

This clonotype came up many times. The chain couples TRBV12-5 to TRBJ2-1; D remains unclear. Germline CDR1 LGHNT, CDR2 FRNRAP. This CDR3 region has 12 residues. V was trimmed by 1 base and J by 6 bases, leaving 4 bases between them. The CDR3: CASGLAINEQFF. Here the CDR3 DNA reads TGTGCTAGTGGTTTGGCTATCAATGAGCAGTTCTTC. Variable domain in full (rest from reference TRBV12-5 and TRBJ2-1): DARVTQTPRHKVTEMGQEVTMRCQPILGHNTVFWYRQTMMQGLELLAYFRNRAPLDDSGMPKDRFSAEMPDATLATLKIQPSEPRDSAVYFCASGLAINEQFFGPGTRLTVL.

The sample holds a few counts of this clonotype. The CDR3 protein is CATSSGGITGELFF. The DNA of the CDR3 is TGTGCCACCAGCAGTGGGGGGATCACCGGGGAGCTGTTTTTT. The rearrangement uses TRBV15 and TRBJ2-2; weak D call: TRBD2 (6 bases). This CDR3 spans 14 amino acids. From germline, CDR1 is LNHNV and CDR2 YYDKDF (reference sequence). V was cut by 3 bases and J by 4 bases, with 9 bases left in between.

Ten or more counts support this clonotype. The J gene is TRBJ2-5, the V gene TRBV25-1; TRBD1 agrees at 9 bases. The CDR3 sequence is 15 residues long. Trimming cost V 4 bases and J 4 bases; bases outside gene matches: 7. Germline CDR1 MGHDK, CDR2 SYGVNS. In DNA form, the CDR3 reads TGTGCCAGCAGTGTGGGACAGGGCGGACGAGAGACCCAGTACTTC. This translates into CASSVGQGGRETQYF.

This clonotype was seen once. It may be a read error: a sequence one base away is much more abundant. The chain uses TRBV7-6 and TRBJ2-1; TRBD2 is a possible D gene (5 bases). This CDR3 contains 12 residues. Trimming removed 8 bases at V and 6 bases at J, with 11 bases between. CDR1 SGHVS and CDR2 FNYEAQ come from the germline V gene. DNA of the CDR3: TGTGCCAGCTCACCTAGCTGCAATGAGCAGTTCTTC. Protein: CASSPSCNEQFF.

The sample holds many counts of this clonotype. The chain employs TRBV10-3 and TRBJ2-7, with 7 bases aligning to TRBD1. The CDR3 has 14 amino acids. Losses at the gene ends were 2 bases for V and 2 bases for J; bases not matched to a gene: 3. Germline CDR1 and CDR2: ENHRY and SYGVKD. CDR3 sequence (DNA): TGTGCCATCAGTGAGGCAGGGGGTACCTACGAGCAGTACTTC. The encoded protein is CAISEAGGTYEQYF.

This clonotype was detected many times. The CDR3 sequence is CASSPRGDARGGAEAFF. In DNA form, the CDR3 reads TGTGCCAGCAGCCCCCGAGGGGACGCTCGGGGGGGGGCTGAAGCTTTCTTT. This chain uses TRBV7-2 with TRBJ1-1, with TRBD1 as a possible D gene (5 bases). CDR1 is SGHTA, CDR2 FQGNSA, per germline. The CDR3 consists of 17 residues. Trimming removed 5 bases at V and 6 bases at J, with 25 bases between.

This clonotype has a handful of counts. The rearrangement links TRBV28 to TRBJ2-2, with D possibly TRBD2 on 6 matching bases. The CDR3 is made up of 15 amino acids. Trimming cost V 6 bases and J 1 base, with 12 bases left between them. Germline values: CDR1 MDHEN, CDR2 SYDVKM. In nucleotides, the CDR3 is TGTGCCAGCAGCGGAGGCGGGGAGAACACCGGGGAGCTGTTTTTT. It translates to CASSGGGENTGELFF.

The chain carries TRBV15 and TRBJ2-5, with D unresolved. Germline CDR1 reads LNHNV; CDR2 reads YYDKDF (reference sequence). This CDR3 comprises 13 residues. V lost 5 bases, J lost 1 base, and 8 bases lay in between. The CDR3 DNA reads TGTGCCACCAGCGGTGGCGGCCAAGAGACCCAGTACTTC. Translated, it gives CATSGGGQETQYF.

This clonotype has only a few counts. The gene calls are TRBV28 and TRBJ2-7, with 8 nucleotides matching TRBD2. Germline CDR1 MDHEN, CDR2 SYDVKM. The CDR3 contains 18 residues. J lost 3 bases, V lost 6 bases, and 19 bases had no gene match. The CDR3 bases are TGTGCCAGCAGACCCCAGGGGCCAGCGGGGGCCCCCTTCTACGAGCAGTACTTC. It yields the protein CASRPQGPAGAPFYEQYF. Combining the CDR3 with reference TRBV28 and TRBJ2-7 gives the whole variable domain DVKVTQSSRYLVKRTGEKVFLECVQDMDHENMFWYRQDPGLGLRLIYFSYDVKMKEKGDIPEGYSVSREKKERFSLILESASTNQTSMYLCASRPQGPAGAPFYEQYFGPGTRLTVT.

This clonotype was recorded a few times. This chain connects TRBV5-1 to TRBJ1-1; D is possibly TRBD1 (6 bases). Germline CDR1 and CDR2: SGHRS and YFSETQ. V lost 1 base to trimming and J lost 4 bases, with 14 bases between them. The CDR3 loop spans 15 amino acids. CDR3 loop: CASSLNLAGVTEAFF. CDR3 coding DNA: TGCGCCAGCAGCTTGAACTTAGCAGGGGTCACTGAAGCTTTCTTT.

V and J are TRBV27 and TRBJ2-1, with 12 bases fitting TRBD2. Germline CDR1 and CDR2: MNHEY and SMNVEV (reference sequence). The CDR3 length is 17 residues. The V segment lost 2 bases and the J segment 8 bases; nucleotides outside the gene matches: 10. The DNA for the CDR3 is TGTGCCAGCAGTTTAAGATCCCCTAGCGGGGGGGCATATGAGCAGTTCTTC. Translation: CASSLRSPSGGAYEQFF.

The CDR3 spells CSVRTGEAPEAFF. In nucleotides, the CDR3 is TGCAGCGTTAGGACAGGGGAGGCCCCTGAAGCTTTCTTT. This sequence joins TRBV29-1 and TRBJ1-1; 9 nucleotides match TRBD1. Germline CDR1 is SQVTM and CDR2 is ANQGSEA. The CDR3 sequence is 13 residues long. V trimming: 5 bases; J trimming: 6 bases; junction bases outside the gene matches: 7. Filled out from reference TRBV29-1 and TRBJ1-1, the complete variable domain reads SAVISQKPSRDICQRGTSLTIQCQVDSQVTMMFWYRQQPGQSLTLIATANQGSEATYESGFVIDKFPISRPNLTFSTLTVSNMSPEDSSIYLCSVRTGEAPEAFFGQGTRLTVV.

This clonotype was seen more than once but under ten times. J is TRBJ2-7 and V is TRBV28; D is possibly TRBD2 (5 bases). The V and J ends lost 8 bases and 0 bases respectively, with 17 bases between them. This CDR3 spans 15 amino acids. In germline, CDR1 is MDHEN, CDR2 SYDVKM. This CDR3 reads CASREEAILSYEQYF. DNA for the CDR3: TGTGCCAGCCGTGAGGAGGCTATCCTCTCCTACGAGCAGTACTTC.

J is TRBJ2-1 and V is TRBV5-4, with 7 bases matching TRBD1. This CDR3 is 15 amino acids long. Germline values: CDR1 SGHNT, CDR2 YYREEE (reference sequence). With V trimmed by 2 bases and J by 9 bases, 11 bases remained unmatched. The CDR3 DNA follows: TGTGCCAGCAGCTTCTCCCGACAGGGCGGCCCTGAGCAGTTCTTC. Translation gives CASSFSRQGGPEQFF.

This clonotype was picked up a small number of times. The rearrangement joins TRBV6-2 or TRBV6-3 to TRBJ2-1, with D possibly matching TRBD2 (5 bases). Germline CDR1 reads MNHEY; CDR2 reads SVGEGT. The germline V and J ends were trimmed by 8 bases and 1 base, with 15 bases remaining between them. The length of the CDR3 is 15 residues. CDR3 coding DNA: TGTGCCAGCTTCCGGGATAGTCTATCCTACAATGAGCAGTTCTTC. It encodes CASFRDSLSYNEQFF.

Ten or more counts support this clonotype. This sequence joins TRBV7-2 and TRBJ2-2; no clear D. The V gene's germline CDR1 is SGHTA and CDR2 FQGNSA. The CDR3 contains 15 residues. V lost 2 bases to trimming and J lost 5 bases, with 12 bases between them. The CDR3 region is CASSLSPYLTGELFF. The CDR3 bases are TGTGCCAGCAGCTTATCTCCGTATCTTACCGGGGAGCTGTTTTTT.